The clone carrying this T cell receptor beta chain has a handful of counts. Its antigen is undetermined. The source of the sample is a study of long-term antiretroviral therapy in people with HIV. General study results and limits: Pre-ART expanded TRB clones stayed dominant throughout, though often decreasing after ART. Diversity went up after ART and still fell short of transplant donor controls.

Germline V CDR1 and CDR2: SNHLY, FYNNEI. This CDR3 contains 13 residues. Trimming stripped 6 bases from V and 5 bases from J, with 14 bases between. Everyone in the study who had HIV was treated in the United States. Researchers ran immunoSEQ v3.0 at survey level. Here immunoSEQ multiplex PCR was the method, and the copy in TCRdb shows in-frame clones only, minus some. The table records roughly 16,000 clones, roughly 79% of them present only once. This material consisted of unsorted PBMCs, taken 2.3 years after starting antiretroviral therapy. The receptor was derived from a woman between 40 and 55 years old with HIV. This sequence joins TRBV2 and TRBJ2-7; D perhaps matches TRBD1 (6 bases). CDR3 residues: CASRTPNRDEQYF. In DNA form, the CDR3 reads TGTGCCAGCAGGACCCCAAACAGGGACGAGCAGTACTTC.